This TCR beta chain was documented in a study of response to subunit inactivated influenza vaccine. Whole-study results and caveats: Authors proposed each seasonal influenza vaccination draws in few new T cells.

TCRdb re-called the RT-PCR reads through MiXCR, storing one row per CDR3 protein. The sample includes 550,000 to 600,000 distinct CDR3 sequences, 10% to 15% of them seen just once. Germline CDR1 and CDR2: SGHDN and FVKESK. V was pared by 0 bases and J by 3 bases, with 12 bases between. The CDR3 extends over 16 amino acids. As for this clonotype: Its antigen is still unknown.

The receptor was derived from a middle-aged man who received an inactivated influenza vaccine. The chain combines TRBV14 with TRBJ2-1, with D unresolved. The sequences come from PBMCs from blood, collected on the day of vaccination. Here the CDR3 DNA reads TGTGCCAGCAGCCAAGATTGGCAGCAAGTCTACAATGAGCAGTTCTTC. As protein: CASSQDWQQVYNEQFF.